This TCR beta chain was obtained from a study of cytomegalovirus exposure and HLA in healthy donors. Notes on the study in general: In vitro, three CMV-associated chains proved specific for CMV antigens. Among TCR beta chains, those listed as cytomegalovirus-associated numbered over 150. Most TCR sequences were rare, but some public TCRs occurred in many donors.

Per germline, CDR1 SGDLS and CDR2 YYNGEE. This CDR3 region has 14 residues. V gave up 0 bases and J gave up 8 bases; unmatched junction bases: 0. Here immunoSEQ multiplex PCR was the method, and the copy in TCRdb shows in-frame clones only, minus some. The sample lists fewer than 350,000 clones, over 75% occurring once. Concerning this clone: The antigen is undetermined.

This TCR was recovered from a woman aged 18-30 years in good health and CMV-seronegative. The sample consisted of PBMCs. The genes are TRBV9 and TRBJ2-1; 12 nucleotides match TRBD2. CDR3 bases: TGTGCCAGCAGCGTAGCTAGCGGGAGGGATGAGCAGTTCTTC. Translation gives CASSVASGRDEQFF.